Below, 5 T cell receptor beta chains from the same sample are listed, as sequenced in a study of blood T cell repertoires in COVID-19. Assay: immunoSEQ multiplex PCR; the TCRdb copy retains only in-frame clones and omits some. The sample includes about 180,000 clones, 80% to 85% of them seen just once. The material sequenced was peripheral blood. All receptors derive from an older woman with COVID-19, enrolled during active disease.

The rearrangement links TRBV6-9 to TRBJ2-6; the match to TRBD1 covers 7 bases. This CDR3 is 18 amino acids long. Trimming at V came to 1 base and at J to 0 bases, leaving 6 bases not matched to a gene. Looked up from germline, CDR1 is MNHGY and CDR2 is SVAAGI. This CDR3 reads CASSYLGQFSSGANVLTF. The CDR3 DNA reads TGTGCCAGCAGTTATTTGGGACAGTTCTCCTCTGGGGCCAACGTCCTGACTTTC.

The V and J genes are TRBV5-1 and TRBJ2-5; 12 bases align to TRBD2. This CDR3 has 16 residues. The germline V gene has CDR1 SGHRS and CDR2 YFSETQ. Trimming cost V 0 bases and J 4 bases; bases outside gene matches: 4. CDR3 DNA sequence: TGCGCCAGCAGCTTGGGGCGGACTAGCGGGACAGAGACCCAGTACTTC. Amino acids: CASSLGRTSGTETQYF.

The table lists this clone with a count of one. The chain is built from TRBV19 and TRBJ1-2, with 7 bases lining up with TRBD1. This CDR3 region has 14 residues. Germline-derived CDR1 and CDR2 are LNHDA and SQIVND (reference sequence). Unmatched junction bases numbered 7, after V lost 9 bases and J lost 0 bases. The CDR3 nucleotides read TGTGCCAGCGCCTCGGGACAGTCTAACTATGGCTACACCTTC. It is translated as CASASGQSNYGYTF.

This clone was seen just once. The rearrangement joins TRBV5-1 to TRBJ1-6; 9 bases map to TRBD1. V shed 1 base and J 3 bases; nucleotides not matched to a gene: 11. This CDR3 is 19 amino acids long. The germline CDR1 and CDR2 sequences are SGHRS and YFSETQ. Here the CDR3 reads CASSLSGTGQSVYNSPLHF. The CDR3 nucleotides are TGCGCCAGCAGCTTGTCCGGGACAGGGCAGTCCGTCTATAATTCACCCCTCCACTTT. The full variable domain, completed using reference TRBV5-1 and TRBJ1-6, is KAGVTQTPRYLIKTRGQQVTLSCSPISGHRSVSWYQQTPGQGLQFLFEYFSETQRNKGNFPGRFSGRQFSNSRSEMNVSTLELGDSALYLCASSLSGTGQSVYNSPLHFGNGTRLTVT.

This chain links TRBV28 with TRBJ1-2; TRBD1 agrees at 10 bases. From germline, CDR1 is MDHEN and CDR2 SYDVKM. Losses at the gene ends were 6 bases for V and 2 bases for J; bases not matched to a gene: 6. This CDR3 has 15 residues. The CDR3 coding sequence is TGTGCCAGCAGATACGACAGGGGGCCAAACTATGGCTACACCTTC. Translated, it gives CASRYDRGPNYGYTF.